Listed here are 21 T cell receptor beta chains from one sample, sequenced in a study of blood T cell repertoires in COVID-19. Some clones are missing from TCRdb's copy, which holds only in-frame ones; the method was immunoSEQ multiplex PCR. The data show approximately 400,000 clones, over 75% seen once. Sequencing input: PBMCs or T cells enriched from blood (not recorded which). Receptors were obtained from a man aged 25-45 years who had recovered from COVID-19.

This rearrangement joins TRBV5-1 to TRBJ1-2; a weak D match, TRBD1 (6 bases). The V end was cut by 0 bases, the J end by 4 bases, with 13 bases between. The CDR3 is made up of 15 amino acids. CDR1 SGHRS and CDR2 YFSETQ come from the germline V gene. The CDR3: CASSLDGRTVYGYTF. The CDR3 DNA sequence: TGCGCCAGCAGCTTGGACGGCAGGACAGTCTATGGCTACACCTTC.

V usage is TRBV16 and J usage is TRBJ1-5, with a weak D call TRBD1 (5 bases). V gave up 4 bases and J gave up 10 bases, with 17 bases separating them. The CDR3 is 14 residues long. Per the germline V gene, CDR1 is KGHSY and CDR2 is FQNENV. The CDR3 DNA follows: TGTGCCAGCAGCCTAGGGACGGGGCGGGGCCCCCAGCATTTT. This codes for CASSLGTGRGPQHF.

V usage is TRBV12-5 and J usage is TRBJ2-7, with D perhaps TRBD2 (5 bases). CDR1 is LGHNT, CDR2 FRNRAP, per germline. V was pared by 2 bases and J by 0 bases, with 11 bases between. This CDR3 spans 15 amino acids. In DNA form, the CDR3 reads TGTGCTAGTGGTTTGCGTCCGGGAAGCTCCTACGAGCAGTACTTC. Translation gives CASGLRPGSSYEQYF.

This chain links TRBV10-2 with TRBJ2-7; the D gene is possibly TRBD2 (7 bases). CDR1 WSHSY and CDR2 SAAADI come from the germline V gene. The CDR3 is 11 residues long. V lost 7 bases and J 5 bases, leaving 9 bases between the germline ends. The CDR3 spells CASTGGHEQYF. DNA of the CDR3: TGCGCCAGCACCGGGGGGCACGAGCAGTACTTC.

The CDR3 is CASSRDSGNEQFF. The DNA for the CDR3 is TGTGCCAGCTCACGGGACAGCGGGAATGAGCAGTTCTTC. The J gene is TRBJ2-1, the V gene TRBV18; D perhaps matches TRBD1 (7 bases). The CDR3 covers 13 residues. The V gene lost 4 bases and the J gene lost 7 bases, with 11 bases spanning the gap. CDR1 and CDR2 (germline): KGHSH, LQKENI.

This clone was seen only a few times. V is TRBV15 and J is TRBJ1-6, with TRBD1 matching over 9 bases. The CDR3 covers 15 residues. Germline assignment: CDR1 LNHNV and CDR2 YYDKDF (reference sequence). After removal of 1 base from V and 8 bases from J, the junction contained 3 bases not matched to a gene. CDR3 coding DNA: TGTGCCACCAGCAGAGTGGGGGACAGGGATTCACCCCTCCACTTT. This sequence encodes CATSRVGDRDSPLHF.

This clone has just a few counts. This chain's CDR3 is CASGDRGIPIHEAFF. The CDR3, as DNA: TGTGCTAGTGGTGACAGGGGCATTCCGATTCATGAAGCTTTCTTT. The gene calls are TRBV12-5 and TRBJ1-1; 8 bases line up with TRBD1. This CDR3 contains 15 residues. Germline CDR1 reads LGHNT; CDR2 reads FRNRAP. Trimming cost V 5 bases and J 7 bases; bases outside gene matches: 12.

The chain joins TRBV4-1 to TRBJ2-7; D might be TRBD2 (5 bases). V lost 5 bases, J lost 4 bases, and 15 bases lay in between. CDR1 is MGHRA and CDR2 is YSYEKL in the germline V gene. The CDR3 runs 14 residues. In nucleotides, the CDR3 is TGCGCCAGCAGCAGTGACGAGGGTCTTTACGAGCAGTACTTC. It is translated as CASSSDEGLYEQYF.

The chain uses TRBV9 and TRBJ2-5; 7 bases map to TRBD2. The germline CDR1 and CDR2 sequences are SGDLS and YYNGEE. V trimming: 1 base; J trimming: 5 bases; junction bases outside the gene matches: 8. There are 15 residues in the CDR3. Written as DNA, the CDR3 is TGTGCCAGCAGCGTAATATCCAGTAGCGGGGAGACCCAGTACTTC. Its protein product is CASSVISSSGETQYF.

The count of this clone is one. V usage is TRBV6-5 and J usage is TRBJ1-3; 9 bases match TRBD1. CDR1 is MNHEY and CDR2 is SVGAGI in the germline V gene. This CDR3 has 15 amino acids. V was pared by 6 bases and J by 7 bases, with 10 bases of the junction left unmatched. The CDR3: CASSALGTGRNTIYF. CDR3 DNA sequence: TGTGCCAGCAGCGCCCTCGGGACAGGGAGGAACACCATATATTTT.

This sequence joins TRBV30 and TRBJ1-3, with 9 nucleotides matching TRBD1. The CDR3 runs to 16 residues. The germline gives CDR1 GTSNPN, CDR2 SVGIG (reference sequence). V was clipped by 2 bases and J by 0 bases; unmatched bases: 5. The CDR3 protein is CAWSRDRVSSGNTIYF. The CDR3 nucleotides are TGTGCCTGGAGTAGGGACAGGGTGAGCTCTGGAAACACCATATATTTT.

As DNA, the CDR3 is TGTGCCAGCAGCGTAGTCTGGAACACCGGGGAGCTGTTTTTT. Amino acids: CASSVVWNTGELFF. The chain recombines TRBV9 with TRBJ2-2; no clear D. CDR1 and CDR2 (germline): SGDLS, YYNGEE. CDR3 length: 14 residues. V shed 0 bases and J shed 1 base, with 4 bases lying between them.

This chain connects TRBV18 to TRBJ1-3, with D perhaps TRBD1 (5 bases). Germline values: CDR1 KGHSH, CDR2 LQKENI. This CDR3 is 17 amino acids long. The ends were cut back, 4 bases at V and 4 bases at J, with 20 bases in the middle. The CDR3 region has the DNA TGTGCCAGCTCACTCAATATTGACAGAACTTCAGGAAACACCATATATTTT. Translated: CASSLNIDRTSGNTIYF.

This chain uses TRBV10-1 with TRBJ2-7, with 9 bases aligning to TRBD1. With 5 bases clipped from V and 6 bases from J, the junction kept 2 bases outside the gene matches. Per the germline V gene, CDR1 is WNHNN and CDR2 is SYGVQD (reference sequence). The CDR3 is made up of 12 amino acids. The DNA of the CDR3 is TGCGCCAGCAGTAACAGGGGGCCCGAGCAGTACTTC. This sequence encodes CASSNRGPEQYF.

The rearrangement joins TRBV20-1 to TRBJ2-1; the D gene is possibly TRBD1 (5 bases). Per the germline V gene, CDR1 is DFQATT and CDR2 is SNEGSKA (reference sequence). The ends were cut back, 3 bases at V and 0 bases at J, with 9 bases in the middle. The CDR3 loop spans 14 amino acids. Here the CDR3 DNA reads TGCAGTGCTAGTCAGGGCAGCTCCTACAATGAGCAGTTCTTC. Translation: CSASQGSSYNEQFF.

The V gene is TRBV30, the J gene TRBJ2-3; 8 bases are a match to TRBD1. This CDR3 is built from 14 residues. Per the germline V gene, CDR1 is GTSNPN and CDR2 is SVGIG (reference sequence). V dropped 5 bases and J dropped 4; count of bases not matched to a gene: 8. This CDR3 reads CAWAGGPGADTQYF. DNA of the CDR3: TGTGCCTGGGCAGGGGGCCCGGGGGCAGATACGCAGTATTTT. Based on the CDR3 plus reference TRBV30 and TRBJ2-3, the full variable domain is SQTIHQWPATLVQPVGSPLSLECTVEGTSNPNLYWYRQAAGRGLQLLFYSVGIGQISSEVPQNLSASRPQDRQFILSSKKLLLSDSGFYLCAWAGGPGADTQYFGPGTRLTVL.

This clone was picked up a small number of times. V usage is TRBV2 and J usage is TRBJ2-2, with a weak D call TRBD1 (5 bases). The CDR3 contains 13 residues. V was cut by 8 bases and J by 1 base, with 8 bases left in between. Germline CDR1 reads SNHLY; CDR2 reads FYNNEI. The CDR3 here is CASPDRNTGELFF. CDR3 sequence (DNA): TGTGCCAGCCCCGACAGGAACACCGGGGAGCTGTTTTTT.

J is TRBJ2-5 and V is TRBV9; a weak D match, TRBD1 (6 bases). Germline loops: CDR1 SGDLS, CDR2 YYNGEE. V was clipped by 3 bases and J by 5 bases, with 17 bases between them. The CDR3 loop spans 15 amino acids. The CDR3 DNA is TGTGCCAGCAGCGCGGATGGACAGATCGAGGAGACCCAGTACTTC. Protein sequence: CASSADGQIEETQYF.

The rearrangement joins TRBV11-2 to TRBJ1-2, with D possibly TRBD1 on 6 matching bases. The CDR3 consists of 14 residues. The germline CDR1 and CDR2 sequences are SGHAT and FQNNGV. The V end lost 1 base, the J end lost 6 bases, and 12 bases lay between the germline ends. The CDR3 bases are TGTGCCAGCAGCTTAGCCTTCAACAGGGATGGCTACACCTTC. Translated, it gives CASSLAFNRDGYTF.

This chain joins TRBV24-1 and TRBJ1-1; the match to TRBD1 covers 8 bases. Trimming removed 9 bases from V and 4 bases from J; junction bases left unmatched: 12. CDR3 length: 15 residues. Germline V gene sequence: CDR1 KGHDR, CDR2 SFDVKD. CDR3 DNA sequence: TGTGCCACCGGTTACCGGGACAGGTTCCTCACTGAAGCTTTCTTT. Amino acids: CATGYRDRFLTEAFF.

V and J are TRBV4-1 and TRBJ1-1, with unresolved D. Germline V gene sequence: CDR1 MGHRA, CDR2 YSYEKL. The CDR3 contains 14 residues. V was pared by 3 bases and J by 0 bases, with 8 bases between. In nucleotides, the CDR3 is TGCGCCAGCAGCCAGGCCGATTTGAACACTGAAGCTTTCTTT. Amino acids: CASSQADLNTEAFF.